Listed below are T cell receptor beta chains from one sample, sequenced in a study of T cells in Graves' hyperthyroidism and ophthalmopathy. TCRdb reanalysed the multiplex PCR reads using MiXCR and keeps one entry per CDR3 protein. This sample has approximately 430,000 distinct CDR3 sequences, with around 14% found just once. The sequencing sample was made of blood. Receptors were obtained from a woman in her late teens or twenties with Graves' hyperthyroidism. The CDR3 runs from the conserved cysteine through the conserved F or W. Fields, in order: CDR3 DNA, CDR3 protein, clone size, D gene, J gene, V gene. D genes are given only for firm matches. Rows may omit the clone size; those that give it use once, few, many or a size class.

cdr3_nt: TGTGCCAGCAGTGACGCGGCGGGAACGAACACCGGGGAGCTGTTTTTT
cdr3_aa: CASSDAAGTNTGELFF
clone_size: -
d_call: -
j_call: TRBJ2-2
v_call: TRBV7-3

cdr3_nt: TGCGCCAGCAGCTTGGGTGGGACAGTACTTCAAGAGACCCAGTACTTC
cdr3_aa: CASSLGGTVLQETQYF
clone_size: -
d_call: TRBD1
j_call: TRBJ2-5
v_call: TRBV5-1

cdr3_nt: TGTGCCAGCAGCACCCGACAGGACTACGAGCAGTACTTC
cdr3_aa: CASSTRQDYEQYF
clone_size: many
d_call: -
j_call: TRBJ2-7
v_call: TRBV7-6

cdr3_nt: TGTGCCAGCAGGGGCGGGACTGTAACAGATACGCAGTATTTT
cdr3_aa: CASRGGTVTDTQYF
clone_size: -
d_call: -
j_call: TRBJ2-3
v_call: TRBV2

cdr3_nt: TGTGCCAGCAGTCGCGCGGGACTAGCGGGAGATCGGGGCGGGGAGCTGTTTTTT
cdr3_aa: CASSRAGLAGDRGGELFF
clone_size: many
d_call: TRBD2
j_call: TRBJ2-2
v_call: TRBV6-1

cdr3_nt: TGCAGTGCTACACCCGGGGCTAAGGGTTCACCCCTCCACTTT
cdr3_aa: CSATPGAKGSPLHF
clone_size: many
d_call: -
j_call: TRBJ1-6
v_call: TRBV20-1

cdr3_nt: TGCAGTGCTAGAGGACACCTAGCGGGTTCCTCCTACGAGCAGCACTTC
cdr3_aa: CSARGHLAGSSYEQHF
clone_size: -
d_call: TRBD2
j_call: TRBJ2-7
v_call: TRBV20-1

cdr3_nt: TGCGCCAGCAGCCGAGAAGCTTATAGCAATCAGCCCCAGCATTTT
cdr3_aa: CASSREAYSNQPQHF
clone_size: few
d_call: -
j_call: TRBJ1-5
v_call: TRBV4-1

cdr3_nt: TGTGCCAGCAGCTTAGTATCACAATCCCAAAAGACCCAGTACTTC
cdr3_aa: CASSLVSQSQKTQYF
clone_size: many
d_call: -
j_call: TRBJ2-5
v_call: TRBV7-2

cdr3_nt: TGTGCCAGCAGCTTAGTGGCTAGCGGGCCCCTCACAGATACGCAGTATTTT
cdr3_aa: CASSLVASGPLTDTQYF
clone_size: many
d_call: TRBD2
j_call: TRBJ2-3
v_call: TRBV11-3

cdr3_nt: TGCGCCAGCAAGGGAGTCCCGAACACCGGGGAGCTGTTTTTT
cdr3_aa: CASKGVPNTGELFF
clone_size: few
d_call: -
j_call: TRBJ2-2
v_call: TRBV5-1

cdr3_nt: TGTGCCAGCAGCTTATTGAGGAGCTCCTACGAGCAGTACTTC
cdr3_aa: CASSLLRSSYEQYF
clone_size: many
d_call: -
j_call: TRBJ2-7
v_call: TRBV13

cdr3_nt: TGCGCCAGCAGCTATAAACAGGGCAATGAGCAGTTCTTC
cdr3_aa: CASSYKQGNEQFF
clone_size: many
d_call: -
j_call: TRBJ2-1
v_call: TRBV5-1

cdr3_nt: TGTGCCAGCTCACCAGACGGCTCCGAGCAGTACTTC
cdr3_aa: CASSPDGSEQYF
clone_size: many
d_call: -
j_call: TRBJ2-7
v_call: TRBV18

cdr3_nt: TGTGCCAGCAGCGAAAGACACTATAGGGAAAAACTGTTTTTT
cdr3_aa: CASSERHYREKLFF
clone_size: many
d_call: -
j_call: TRBJ1-4
v_call: TRBV6-1

cdr3_nt: TGTGCCAGCAGTGAGACGGAAAGGGTCCTGGGGTTAGGCTACACCTTC
cdr3_aa: CASSETERVLGLGYTF
clone_size: -
d_call: -
j_call: TRBJ1-2
v_call: TRBV6-1

cdr3_nt: TGCGCCAGCAGCTTAGAGGCGATTAGCACAGATACGCAGTATTTT
cdr3_aa: CASSLEAISTDTQYF
clone_size: many
d_call: -
j_call: TRBJ2-3
v_call: TRBV5-1

cdr3_nt: TGTGCCACCGGGACAGGGCCCCTTAATTCACCCCTCCACTTT
cdr3_aa: CATGTGPLNSPLHF
clone_size: many
d_call: TRBD1
j_call: TRBJ1-6
v_call: TRBV28

cdr3_nt: TGTGCCAGCTCACCACAGGGGACGTACGAGCAGTACTTC
cdr3_aa: CASSPQGTYEQYF
clone_size: many
d_call: -
j_call: TRBJ2-7
v_call: TRBV18

cdr3_nt: TGTGCCAGCAGCTCCGGGGGGGCCGGGCAGTTCTTC
cdr3_aa: CASSSGGAGQFF
clone_size: few
d_call: TRBD2
j_call: TRBJ2-1
v_call: TRBV6-1

cdr3_nt: TGTGCCAGCAGTCCCCACGAAGCAGGGAACGGACAGCCCCAGCATTTT
cdr3_aa: CASSPHEAGNGQPQHF
clone_size: few
d_call: -
j_call: TRBJ1-5
v_call: TRBV7-2

cdr3_nt: TGTGCCAGCAGCCAGGGCAGGACGGACGTGGCGCGCTACACCTTC
cdr3_aa: CASSQGRTDVARYTF
clone_size: many
d_call: -
j_call: TRBJ1-2
v_call: TRBV3-1

cdr3_nt: TGTGCCAGCAGGGACGGGAATACGCAGTATTTT
cdr3_aa: CASRDGNTQYF
clone_size: many
d_call: -
j_call: TRBJ2-3
v_call: TRBV11-1

cdr3_nt: TGTGCCAGCAGCGTAGCGTCGCTAGCGGCCCAAGGGACCCAGTACTTC
cdr3_aa: CASSVASLAAQGTQYF
clone_size: -
d_call: TRBD2
j_call: TRBJ2-5
v_call: TRBV7-9

cdr3_nt: TGTGCCAGTAGCCTGAGGACTCCCCCCCTCTACAATGAGCAGTTCTTC
cdr3_aa: CASSLRTPPLYNEQFF
clone_size: -
d_call: -
j_call: TRBJ2-1
v_call: TRBV19

cdr3_nt: TGTGCCAGCAGTTACACAGGTAACTACGAGCAGTACTTC
cdr3_aa: CASSYTGNYEQYF
clone_size: many
d_call: -
j_call: TRBJ2-7
v_call: TRBV6-5

cdr3_nt: TGTGCCAGCAGCCAAGTTTTTGTGAGGGTGGCGAACACCGGGGAGCTGTTTTTT
cdr3_aa: CASSQVFVRVANTGELFF
clone_size: many
d_call: -
j_call: TRBJ2-2
v_call: TRBV14

cdr3_nt: TGTGCCAGCAGAGGCAGGGTCGACAATCAGCCCCAGCATTTT
cdr3_aa: CASRGRVDNQPQHF
clone_size: many
d_call: -
j_call: TRBJ1-5
v_call: TRBV6-1

cdr3_nt: TGCAGTGCTGAATCACAGGGAGAGACCCAGTACTTC
cdr3_aa: CSAESQGETQYF
clone_size: -
d_call: -
j_call: TRBJ2-5
v_call: TRBV20-1

cdr3_nt: TGTGCCACCAGTGATTTGTTGGGGGACAATGAGCAGTTCTTC
cdr3_aa: CATSDLLGDNEQFF
clone_size: few
d_call: -
j_call: TRBJ2-1
v_call: TRBV24-1

cdr3_nt: TGCGCCAGCAGCTCCGGACCAGTTGGGCAGCCCCAGCATTTT
cdr3_aa: CASSSGPVGQPQHF
clone_size: few
d_call: -
j_call: TRBJ1-5
v_call: TRBV5-1

cdr3_nt: TGTGCCAGCAGTTCCCGGGGGCCCTCGGCAGATACGCAGTATTTT
cdr3_aa: CASSSRGPSADTQYF
clone_size: many
d_call: -
j_call: TRBJ2-3
v_call: TRBV27

cdr3_nt: TGTGCCAGTAAGCGGACTAGCGGGGGGGCCGGTGGAGAGACCCAGTACTTC
cdr3_aa: CASKRTSGGAGGETQYF
clone_size: few
d_call: TRBD2
j_call: TRBJ2-5
v_call: TRBV19

cdr3_nt: TGTGCTTACTATTGGGTTAGCGGGAGTTTCGATGAGCAGTTCTTC
cdr3_aa: CAYYWVSGSFDEQFF
clone_size: few
d_call: TRBD2
j_call: TRBJ2-1
v_call: TRBV5-4

cdr3_nt: TGTGCCAGCATCTCGGACAGGTTGCAAACTGAAGCTTTCTTT
cdr3_aa: CASISDRLQTEAFF
clone_size: -
d_call: TRBD1
j_call: TRBJ1-1
v_call: TRBV7-9

cdr3_nt: TGTGCCAGCAGTTTCGGGAGCTCCTACAATGAGCAGTTCTTC
cdr3_aa: CASSFGSSYNEQFF
clone_size: many
d_call: -
j_call: TRBJ2-1
v_call: TRBV12-3/TRBV12-4

cdr3_nt: TGCAGTGCTAGGGGGGGCAACACAGATACGCAGTATTTT
cdr3_aa: CSARGGNTDTQYF
clone_size: -
d_call: -
j_call: TRBJ2-3
v_call: TRBV20-1

cdr3_nt: TGTGCCAGTAGTAAGCTGAACAATGAGCAGTTCTTC
cdr3_aa: CASSKLNNEQFF
clone_size: few
d_call: -
j_call: TRBJ2-1
v_call: TRBV19

cdr3_nt: TGTGCCAGCAGTTTAGGGGGGACAGGGCCAAAAGAGACCCAGTACTTC
cdr3_aa: CASSLGGTGPKETQYF
clone_size: many
d_call: TRBD1
j_call: TRBJ2-5
v_call: TRBV28

cdr3_nt: TGTGCCAGCAGAATAACAGGGGATGCGGGTAATTCACCCCTCCACTTT
cdr3_aa: CASRITGDAGNSPLHF
clone_size: many
d_call: TRBD1
j_call: TRBJ1-6
v_call: TRBV6-1

cdr3_nt: TGTGCCAGCAGCTTACGGGACACCTATGGCTACACCTTC
cdr3_aa: CASSLRDTYGYTF
clone_size: many
d_call: -
j_call: TRBJ1-2
v_call: TRBV11-1

cdr3_nt: TGTGCCAGCAGCTTAAAACAGGGGCCTTCACCCCTCCACTTT
cdr3_aa: CASSLKQGPSPLHF
clone_size: many
d_call: TRBD1
j_call: TRBJ1-6
v_call: TRBV11-2

cdr3_nt: TGTGCCAGCAAGGGGGACCTCAGCACAGATACGCAGTATTTT
cdr3_aa: CASKGDLSTDTQYF
clone_size: many
d_call: -
j_call: TRBJ2-3
v_call: TRBV6-1

cdr3_nt: TGCAGTGCTATGCATCCCCCGACATATGAGCAGTTCTTC
cdr3_aa: CSAMHPPTYEQFF
clone_size: many
d_call: -
j_call: TRBJ2-1
v_call: TRBV20-1

cdr3_nt: TGTGCCAGCAGCTTTTGGCAGGGGTTGACAGATACGCAGTATTTT
cdr3_aa: CASSFWQGLTDTQYF
clone_size: -
d_call: -
j_call: TRBJ2-3
v_call: TRBV7-9

cdr3_nt: TGTGCTAGCAGCTTAGCCGGGCTAGCGGGAGGGCCAGTGTTGGACCCGCAGTACTTC
cdr3_aa: CASSLAGLAGGPVLDPQYF
clone_size: -
d_call: TRBD2
j_call: TRBJ2-7
v_call: TRBV7-7

cdr3_nt: TGCAGTGCTAGAGCCCCTCCGACTAGCGGGAGGGACCCCGGCTCCTACAATGAGCAGTTCTTC
cdr3_aa: CSARAPPTSGRDPGSYNEQFF
clone_size: many
d_call: TRBD2
j_call: TRBJ2-1
v_call: TRBV20-1

cdr3_nt: TGCAGCGTCGAGGGGGGGGAGGTGTTCGGTGCAACGACCGGGGAGCTGTTTTTT
cdr3_aa: CSVEGGEVFGATTGELFF
clone_size: few
d_call: -
j_call: TRBJ2-2
v_call: TRBV29-1

cdr3_nt: TGCAGTGCTAGGGGTGGGGAGGAAGCTTTCTTT
cdr3_aa: CSARGGEEAFF
clone_size: few
d_call: -
j_call: TRBJ1-1
v_call: TRBV20-1